This TCR beta chain emerged from a study of T cells in Graves' hyperthyroidism and ophthalmopathy. The wider study: Peripheral blood draws took place at initial diagnosis, ahead of any treatment.

Germline assignment: CDR1 SQVTM and CDR2 ANQGSEA. This CDR3 comprises 14 residues. Trimming took 4 bases from V and 1 from J; bases not matched to a gene: 5. Study findings and constraints: Blood also held most thyroid clonotypes expanded beyond 0.001. For ophthalmopathy, model prediction preceded onset by a median 6.5 months.

Amplified regions were TCR beta CDR3 sequences from RNA transcripts. First-round RT-PCR with HTBI primers amplified the TCR CDR3 region. In TCRdb, the multiplex PCR reads were re-called with MiXCR into one record per CDR3 protein. The sample shows fewer than 650,000 distinct CDR3 sequences, roughly 14% of them seen only once. This clonotype was detected many times. Its antigen is not identified. Lactation, pregnancy, other autoimmune disease or uncontrolled infection led to exclusion of patients. This sequence originates from a woman aged 40 to 55 with Graves' ophthalmopathy. The J gene is TRBJ2-7, the V gene TRBV29-1; 9 bases are a match to TRBD1. The sequenced material came from blood. The CDR3 loop reads CSVVGQGSSYEQYF. The DNA for the CDR3 is TGCAGCGTTGTAGGACAGGGGTCGTCCTACGAGCAGTACTTC.